What follows is one TCR beta chain and its context. The antigen is not known. TCRdb's table, derived via immunoSEQ multiplex PCR, lists solely in-frame clones and lacks some. The profile shows about 79,000 clones, approximately 74% of them singletons. Trimming took 2 bases from V and 4 from J; bases not matched to a gene: 4. Germline V gives CDR1 LGHNA, CDR2 YNFKEQ. This CDR3 contains 15 residues. The sample originates from a study of vaccination effects on CD4 cells after COVID-19. CD4+ T cells specific for antigen were expanded with viral peptide pools by the ViraFEST assay before sequencing. Having been cultured for around ten days, the cells underwent CD4+ T cell isolation.

This chain joins TRBV4-2 and TRBJ2-5; 10 bases fit TRBD2. The sequence was collected from a human donor who received a COVID-19 vaccine. The specimen comprised CD4+ T cells from PBMCs cultured with HCoV-229E spike peptides, sampled before COVID-19 vaccination. The CDR3 sequence is CASSQISGGLETQYF. The CDR3, as DNA: TGTGCCAGCAGCCAAATTAGCGGGGGGTTAGAGACCCAGTACTTC.